Each of the 10 T cell receptor beta chains below was sequenced from the same sample in a study of radiation and T cells in renal cell carcinoma. Only in-frame clones appear in the TCRdb table, and some are missing; sequencing was by immunoSEQ multiplex PCR. This repertoire shows 8,000 to 8,500 clones, less than 70% found once; its top ten account for around 21%. Sample treatment: treatment-naive control, cytoreductive nephrectomy. The sequences come from tumor tissue, collected from a patient whose treatment was nephrectomy without radiotherapy. All receptors derive from a man aged 55 to 70 with renal cell carcinoma.

J is TRBJ2-5 and V is TRBV5-1; the D gene is possibly TRBD1 (5 bases). Per germline, CDR1 SGHRS and CDR2 YFSETQ. This CDR3 comprises 14 residues. Trimming pared 4 bases from V and 2 bases from J, leaving 12 bases between. DNA for the CDR3: TGCGCCAGCAGCGCGGCAGGGCTTCAAGAGACCCAGTACTTC. Translated: CASSAAGLQETQYF.

This sequence joins TRBV4-1 and TRBJ1-5; no clear D. CDR3 length: 17 residues. V lost 1 base to trimming and J lost 4 bases, with 17 bases between them. The germline CDR1 and CDR2 sequences are MGHRA and YSYEKL. The CDR3 loop is CASSQAVRPDANQPQHF. The CDR3 DNA reads as TGCGCCAGCAGCCAAGCGGTCAGGCCAGACGCAAATCAGCCCCAGCATTTT.

J is TRBJ2-3 and V is TRBV19, with a weak D call TRBD1 (5 bases). CDR1 and CDR2 (germline): LNHDA, SQIVND (reference sequence). V lost 6 bases and J lost 2, with 12 bases in between. This CDR3 has 14 residues. CDR3 coding DNA: TGTGCCAGTAGCAGACAGCCTTCCACAGATACGCAGTATTTT. Translated, it gives CASSRQPSTDTQYF.

This clone was found once. J is TRBJ2-7 and V is TRBV11-3; 7 nucleotides line up with TRBD2. The CDR3 covers 15 residues. The J segment lost 7 bases and the V segment lost 5 bases, leaving 14 bases of the junction unmatched. The germline V gene has CDR1 SGHNT and CDR2 YENEEA. The CDR3 here is CASSPSPGGSGEQYF. The CDR3 DNA reads TGTGCCAGCAGCCCTTCCCCGGGGGGAAGCGGTGAGCAGTACTTC.

Sample share makes this clone medium-sized. The genes are TRBV7-9 and TRBJ1-5, with D tentatively TRBD1 (6 bases). This CDR3 comprises 15 residues. From germline, CDR1 is SEHNR and CDR2 FQNEAQ (reference sequence). V was trimmed by 2 bases and J by 5 bases, leaving 13 bases between them. In nucleotides, the CDR3 is TGTGCCAGCAGCTTAACGGGGGCCGGGGATCAGCCCCAGCATTTT. This translates into CASSLTGAGDQPQHF. The variable domain in full, completed from reference TRBV7-9 and TRBJ1-5, reads DTGVSQNPRHKITKRGQNVTFRCDPISEHNRLYWYRQTLGQGPEFLTYFQNEAQLEKSRLLSDRFSAERPKGSFSTLEIQRTEQGDSAMYLCASSLTGAGDQPQHFGDGTRLSIL.

This clone has only a few counts. This rearrangement joins TRBV5-1 to TRBJ2-7; 9 nucleotides align to TRBD2. The CDR3 has 15 amino acids. The V gene end was trimmed by 0 bases and the J gene end by 4 bases; junction bases not matched to a gene: 5. Germline V gene lookup returns CDR1 SGHRS and CDR2 YFSETQ. CDR3 amino acids: CASSLAGTSYYEQYF. CDR3 sequence (DNA): TGCGCCAGCAGCTTGGCCGGGACTAGCTATTACGAGCAGTACTTC.

The chain combines TRBV9 with TRBJ1-5; D call uncertain. CDR1 is SGDLS and CDR2 is YYNGEE in the germline V gene. Deletions cut 0 bases from V and 6 bases from J, with 7 bases between. CDR3 length: 13 residues. CDR3 bases: TGTGCCAGCAGCGTAGAATCCGGTCAGCCCCAGCATTTT. It encodes CASSVESGQPQHF.

The genes are TRBV27 and TRBJ2-1; 8 nucleotides agree with TRBD2. V trimming: 7 bases; J trimming: 1 base; junction bases outside the gene matches: 9. The V gene's germline CDR1 is MNHEY and CDR2 SMNVEV (reference sequence). The CDR3 consists of 16 residues. The CDR3 reads CASTSRLASSYNEQFF. CDR3 coding DNA: TGTGCCAGCACCTCCCGACTAGCGAGTTCCTACAATGAGCAGTTCTTC.

The chain joins TRBV20-1 to TRBJ2-7; 7 nucleotides align to TRBD2. CDR3 length: 11 residues. Germline V gene lookup returns CDR1 DFQATT and CDR2 SNEGSKA (reference sequence). Unmatched junction bases numbered 5, after V lost 6 bases and J lost 6 bases. In nucleotides, the CDR3 is TGCAGTGCCAGGACTAGGTTCGAGCAGTACTTC. It specifies CSARTRFEQYF.

The chain recombines TRBV19 with TRBJ1-4, with a tentative D call TRBD1 (6 bases). The CDR3 contains 16 residues. Germline-derived CDR1 and CDR2 are LNHDA and SQIVND (reference sequence). Deletions cut 4 bases from V and 2 bases from J, with 14 bases between. CDR3 amino acids: CASSTSEGGTNEKLFF. Written as DNA, the CDR3 is TGTGCCAGTAGTACATCGGAGGGGGGGACTAATGAAAAACTGTTTTTT.